This T cell receptor beta chain was captured in a study of identical twins. CDR1 and CDR2 (germline): PRHDT, FYEKMQ (reference sequence). This CDR3 region has 17 residues. V was trimmed by 3 bases and J by 0 bases, leaving 12 bases between them. TCRdb re-called the 5' RACE reads through MiXCR, storing one row per CDR3 protein. The sample records 450,000 to 650,000 distinct CDR3 sequences, roughly 15% being singletons. Separately, the same data were catalogued under a study of yellow fever vaccine responses in identical twins.

The sample taken for sequencing was CD4+ T cells sorted from blood. This rearrangement joins TRBV13 to TRBJ2-6; D not certain. This receptor was identified in a woman aged 18 to 35 in good health. CDR3 in DNA: TGTGCCAGCAGCTTCGCGCCAAAGGGCTCTGGGGCCAACGTCCTGACTTTC. As protein: CASSFAPKGSGANVLTF.